This TCR beta chain was obtained from a study of T cell changes during pregnancy in multiple sclerosis. The germline gives CDR1 SEHNR, CDR2 FQNEAQ (reference sequence). V trimming: 1 base; J trimming: 1 base; junction bases outside the gene matches: 5. The CDR3 has 16 residues. Libraries were prepared by immunoSEQ multiplex PCR; TCRdb keeps only in-frame clonotypes and omits some of them. The sample lists approximately 33,000 clones, under 95% occurring once. The source was CD4+ T cells from peripheral blood mononuclear cells, collected after pregnancy. The V gene is TRBV7-9, the J gene TRBJ2-3, with TRBD2 identical over 7 bases. The TCR originated in a female donor with multiple sclerosis, enrolled in a pregnancy study. The CDR3 spells CASSLGRGTRTDTQYF. Written as DNA, the CDR3 is TGTGCCAGCAGCTTAGGGCGGGGGACTCGCACAGATACGCAGTATTTT.